These 27 T cell receptor beta chains were sequenced from one sample in a study of cytomegalovirus exposure and HLA in healthy donors (TCRdb year 2017). To prepare the library, the immunoSEQ multiplex PCR assay was applied. The multiplex PCR relied on a mix of 60 forward primers for TCR Vbeta segments and 13 reverse primers for TCR Jbeta segments. TCRdb took this table from immuneACCESS and kept in-frame rearrangements with V and J called. Such tables lack part of the clones; where checked against another copy, unresolved V genes explain under half of the gap, and the rest is unexplained. This sample lists under 200,000 clones; around 83% were detected once. 1.7% of the sample is in the top ten clones. The specimen sequenced was PBMCs. The receptors here all came from a woman younger than 35 in good health and CMV-seronegative.

The rearrangement uses TRBV11-2 and TRBJ2-2; TRBD2 aligns across 14 bases. The trim removed 5 bases at V and 7 bases at J, leaving 3 bases unmatched. Germline-derived CDR1 and CDR2 are SGHAT and FQNNGV. The CDR3 consists of 15 residues. CDR3 protein: CASSPGTSGSGELFF. The CDR3 DNA sequence: TGTGCCAGCAGCCCCGGGACTAGCGGGAGCGGGGAGCTGTTTTTT. Looking up the rest from reference TRBV11-2 and TRBJ2-2 gives the full variable domain: EAGVAQSPRYKIIEKRQSVAFWCNPISGHATLYWYQQILGQGPKLLIQFQNNGVVDDSQLPKDRFSAERLKGVDSTLKIQPAKLEDSAVYLCASSPGTSGSGELFFGEGSRLTVL.

With respect to this clone: The same CDR3 can be traced to other DNA sequences in this sample. V gene TRBV9 combines with J gene TRBJ2-1, with 8 bases fitting TRBD2. The CDR3 runs 14 residues. V lost 2 bases and J lost 6; bases outside the gene matches: 4. From germline, CDR1 is SGDLS and CDR2 YYNGEE. The CDR3 is CASSVGTSGNEQFF. CDR3 sequence (DNA): TGTGCCAGCAGCGTCGGAACTAGCGGCAATGAGCAGTTCTTC.

This clone was recorded a few times. The J gene is TRBJ2-7, the V gene TRBV27; 12 bases align to TRBD2. Germline lookup yields CDR1 MNHEY and CDR2 SMNVEV (reference sequence). The CDR3 loop spans 15 amino acids. Trimming removed 5 bases from V and 6 bases from J; junction bases left unmatched: 8. The CDR3: CASSPTSGSQREQYF. The CDR3 nucleotides read TGTGCCAGCAGTCCGACTAGCGGGAGTCAGCGCGAGCAGTACTTC.

The chain uses TRBV2 and TRBJ1-5; TRBD1 might be the D (5 bases). The CDR3 is 16 amino acids. V lost 6 bases and J lost 4, with 19 bases in between. Germline V gene data show CDR1 as SNHLY and CDR2 as FYNNEI. CDR3 sequence (DNA): TGTGCCAGCAGCCCGCCCTGGGGGGAACCAAATCAGCCCCAGCATTTT. Its protein product is CASSPPWGEPNQPQHF.

Comment on this clone: One end of the junction varies from germline; a read error may be responsible. This sequence joins TRBV30 and TRBJ2-1; D unclear. The CDR3 is 13 residues long. CDR1 and CDR2 from the germline V gene are GTSNPN and SVGIG (reference sequence). This CDR3 is CAWSVASLGSVIF. The CDR3 coding sequence is TGTGCCTGGAGTGTAGCCAGCCTCGGGTCGGTGATCTTC.

V gene TRBV30 combines with J gene TRBJ2-1; 10 bases line up with TRBD1. The CDR3 is 14 residues long. Germline CDR1 reads GTSNPN; CDR2 reads SVGIG (reference sequence). With V trimmed by 1 base and J by 4 bases, 1 base remained unmatched. In DNA, the CDR3 is TGTGCCTGGAGTGAGGGACAGGGGTACAATGAGCAGTTCTTC. Its translation is CAWSEGQGYNEQFF.

The V call is TRBV25-1, the J call TRBJ2-1; weak D call: TRBD1 (6 bases). This CDR3 has 16 amino acids. Trimming took 2 bases from V and 8 from J, leaving 19 bases between them. The germline V gene has CDR1 MGHDK and CDR2 SYGVNS. CDR3 amino acids: CASSEIGVSGDYEQFF. DNA for the CDR3: TGTGCCAGCAGTGAAATTGGGGTATCAGGGGATTATGAGCAGTTCTTC.

The chain carries TRBV7-6 and TRBJ2-5; 11 bases match TRBD1. Germline-derived CDR1 and CDR2 are SGHVS and FNYEAQ. There are 16 residues in the CDR3. Germline trimming cut 5 bases from V and 5 bases from J; bases unmatched to any gene: 10. In DNA, the CDR3 is TGTGCCAGCAGCCGACCCGGACAGGGGGCGCGGGAGACCCAGTACTTC. It is translated as CASSRPGQGARETQYF.

This chain connects TRBV6-5 to TRBJ1-1; D is uncertain. V gave up 5 bases and J gave up 0 bases, with 10 bases separating them. The CDR3 has 14 amino acids. Germline V CDR1 and CDR2: MNHEY, SVGAGI. CDR3 residues: CASSEVYMNTEAFF. The CDR3 DNA is TGTGCCAGCAGTGAAGTATACATGAACACTGAAGCTTTCTTT.

The V and J genes are TRBV27 and TRBJ1-2; tentative D call: TRBD1 (5 bases). The CDR3 sequence is 14 residues long. In germline, CDR1 is MNHEY, CDR2 SMNVEV (reference sequence). With 5 bases removed from V and 8 bases from J, the gap between germline ends came to 18 bases. The CDR3 nucleotides read TGTGCCAGCAGTATCGTGGGCCAGGGAGGCGGCTACACCTTC. Translated: CASSIVGQGGGYTF.

V and J are TRBV30 and TRBJ2-5, with 8 bases that match TRBD2. CDR3 length: 17 amino acids. Trimming cost V 2 bases and J 3 bases; bases outside gene matches: 14. CDR1 is GTSNPN and CDR2 is SVGIG in the germline V gene (reference sequence). CDR3 sequence: CAWSTGTGLGLEETQYF. The CDR3 region has the DNA TGTGCCTGGAGTACTGGAACGGGACTAGGTCTGGAAGAGACCCAGTACTTC.

The rearrangement links TRBV9 to TRBJ1-4, with TRBD1 as a possible D gene (5 bases). This CDR3 has 14 residues. Germline-derived CDR1 and CDR2 are SGDLS and YYNGEE. V gave up 4 bases and J gave up 8 bases, with 15 bases separating them. Here the CDR3 reads CASSQGVGSEKLFF. In DNA form, the CDR3 reads TGTGCCAGCAGCCAAGGGGTCGGGTCGGAAAAACTGTTTTTT.

CDR3 nucleotides: TGTGCCAGCAGTGACCGCCGGGACTGGAGCACAGATACGCAGTATTTT. Amino acids: CASSDRRDWSTDTQYF. The V gene is TRBV6-1, the J gene TRBJ2-3; possibly TRBD2 for D (6 bases). This CDR3 is built from 16 residues. Trimming took off 3 bases at V and 0 bases at J, with 13 bases between the two ends. Per the germline V gene, CDR1 is MNHNS and CDR2 is SASEGT.

The genes are TRBV7-2 and TRBJ2-2, with a tentative D call TRBD1 (6 bases). Germline CDR1 and CDR2: SGHTA and FQGNSA. This CDR3 spans 13 amino acids. V shed 5 bases and J shed 5 bases, with 9 bases lying between them. CDR3 sequence reads: CASSQGKTGELFF. CDR3 sequence (DNA): TGTGCCAGCAGCCAGGGGAAAACCGGGGAGCTGTTTTTT.

The chain joins TRBV14 to TRBJ2-1, with 10 positions matching TRBD2. Germline assignment: CDR1 SGHDN and CDR2 FVKESK. This CDR3 spans 15 amino acids. Unmatched junction bases numbered 12, after V lost 6 bases and J lost 10 bases. The CDR3 bases are TGTGCCAGCAGTTTTCTAGCGGGAGCTTTTGGCGAGCAGTTCTTC. It specifies CASSFLAGAFGEQFF. The variable domain in full, with the rest retrieved from reference TRBV14 and TRBJ2-1, is EAGVTQFPSHSVIEKGQTVTLRCDPISGHDNLYWYRRVMGKEIKFLLHFVKESKQDESGMPNNRFLAERTGGTYSTLKVQPAELEDSGVYFCASSFLAGAFGEQFFGPGTRLTVL.

The chain uses TRBV7-2 and TRBJ2-5; D uncertain. Germline assignment: CDR1 SGHTA and CDR2 FQGNSA. The CDR3 is 16 residues long. Between the trimmed V and J ends, which lost 2 bases and 2 bases, there was a span of 15 bases. CDR3 region: CASSLTDGNFQETQYF. Here the CDR3 DNA reads TGTGCCAGCAGCTTAACAGACGGTAACTTTCAAGAGACCCAGTACTTC.

This sequence joins TRBV29-1 and TRBJ2-3, with a weak D call TRBD1 (6 bases). Trimming shortened V by 3 bases and J by 4 bases, and 14 bases separated the two germline ends. This CDR3 is built from 14 residues. CDR1 and CDR2 (germline): SQVTM, ANQGSEA. The CDR3, as DNA: TGCAGCGTTGACAGGGGACGGGGAGCAGATACGCAGTATTTT. Encoded protein: CSVDRGRGADTQYF.

The CDR3 spells CASSLAGELRTEAFF. Written as DNA, the CDR3 is TGCGCCAGCAGCTTGGCGGGGGAGCTAAGGACTGAAGCTTTCTTT. V is TRBV5-1 and J is TRBJ1-1; D possibly corresponds to TRBD1 (5 bases). V lost 0 bases, J lost 5 bases, and 14 bases lay in between. CDR3 length: 15 amino acids. Germline CDR1 reads SGHRS; CDR2 reads YFSETQ.

This clone has just one count. The chain carries TRBV19 and TRBJ1-4, with D perhaps TRBD1 (5 bases). The CDR3 is made up of 16 amino acids. Looked up from germline, CDR1 is LNHDA and CDR2 is SQIVND (reference sequence). Trimming left V 5 bases short and J 4 bases short, with 17 bases between. CDR3 nucleotide sequence: TGTGCCAGTAGTGCCGACCCGGGACTTTATAATGAAAAACTGTTTTTT. This codes for CASSADPGLYNEKLFF.

This clone was seen a single time. V usage is TRBV19 and J usage is TRBJ2-6; D gene unclear. The CDR3 runs to 17 residues. Germline V CDR1 and CDR2: LNHDA, SQIVND (reference sequence). Trimming left V 7 bases short and J 4 bases short, with 20 bases between. The CDR3 spells CASIGSGLVSGANVLTF. The DNA of the CDR3 is TGTGCCAGTATAGGATCAGGTCTGGTATCGGGGGCCAACGTCCTGACTTTC.

The V call is TRBV5-5, the J call TRBJ1-4, with 7 bases aligning to TRBD1. CDR1 is SGHKS and CDR2 is YYEKEE in the germline V gene (reference sequence). The V segment lost 3 bases and the J segment 5 bases; nucleotides outside the gene matches: 10. The CDR3 has 16 amino acids. The CDR3 DNA is TGTGCCAGCAGCTGGATCGACGGGACAGAGAATGAAAAACTGTTTTTT. This sequence encodes CASSWIDGTENEKLFF.

The chain employs TRBV7-9 and TRBJ1-1, with TRBD1 identical over 9 bases. Germline-derived CDR1 and CDR2 are SEHNR and FQNEAQ (reference sequence). V was pared by 3 bases and J by 5 bases, with 4 bases of the junction left unmatched. This CDR3 is built from 14 residues. The CDR3 DNA is TGTGCCAGCAGCTTGACAGGGGGAGGGACTGAAGCTTTCTTT. Translated, it gives CASSLTGGGTEAFF.

The chain joins TRBV2 to TRBJ2-1, with D tentatively TRBD2 (6 bases). This CDR3 is built from 14 residues. The V and J ends lost 8 bases and 4 bases respectively, with 15 bases between them. The germline V gene has CDR1 SNHLY and CDR2 FYNNEI. The DNA for the CDR3 is TGTGCCAGCCACCTGAGCCGGGGGTACAATGAGCAGTTCTTC. This codes for CASHLSRGYNEQFF.

Comment on this clone: The same CDR3 arises from other DNA sequences in this sample as well. The chain couples TRBV2 to TRBJ2-5; maybe TRBD1 (5 bases). V lost 4 bases to trimming and J lost 5 bases, with 20 bases between them. CDR1 is SNHLY and CDR2 is FYNNEI in the germline V gene. The CDR3 extends over 16 amino acids. Written as DNA, the CDR3 is TGTGCCAGCAGTGTTGAAGGGGTCGCCCATCGGGAGACCCAGTACTTC. Protein sequence: CASSVEGVAHRETQYF. The variable domain in full, completed from reference TRBV2 and TRBJ2-5, reads EPEVTQTPSHQVTQMGQEVILRCVPISNHLYFYWYRQILGQKVEFLVSFYNNEISEKSEIFDDQFSVERPDGSNFTLKIRSTKLEDSAMYFCASSVEGVAHRETQYFGPGTRLLVL.

The chain couples TRBV5-1 to TRBJ1-4; D unresolved. Trimming took off 0 bases at V and 8 bases at J, with 17 bases between the two ends. The CDR3 runs 16 residues. Germline CDR1 reads SGHRS; CDR2 reads YFSETQ. As DNA, the CDR3 is TGCGCCAGCAGCTTGGGTATCGGGTTATTAACAGAAAAACTGTTTTTT. It is translated as CASSLGIGLLTEKLFF.

The gene calls are TRBV20-1 and TRBJ1-1; D unclear. This CDR3 comprises 10 residues. Germline V gene lookup returns CDR1 DFQATT and CDR2 SNEGSKA (reference sequence). V was clipped by 7 bases and J by 11 bases, with 14 bases between them. The CDR3 loop reads CSVEASRAFF. The DNA of the CDR3 is TGCAGTGTGGAGGCCTCCCGGGCTTTCTTT.

A single count supports this clone. A junction end diverges from the germline sequence, so it may reflect a read error. The chain is built from TRBV5-4 and TRBJ2-5; the D gene is possibly TRBD2 (5 bases). CDR3 size: 16 residues. Germline loops: CDR1 SGHNT, CDR2 YYREEE (reference sequence). This chain's CDR3 is CASSLPASPTQGTQYF. CDR3 nucleotide sequence: TGTGCCAGCAGCTTGCCCGCTAGCCCGACACAAGGGACCCAGTACTTC.